This TCR beta chain is from a study of blood T cell repertoires in COVID-19. On the study more broadly: The study drew acute and convalescent COVID-19 samples from the United States, Italy and Spain. Sources were T cells, B-cell-depleted T cells, or PBMCs; the material itself was cDNA or gDNA.

This CDR3 has 14 amino acids. Trimming took 4 bases from V and 4 from J, leaving 14 bases between them. Germline CDR1 reads SGDLS; CDR2 reads YYNGEE. Seattle's enrolled individuals joined amid active infection and were then monitored longitudinally. This clone showed up just once. Original processing methods: Reference gene primer amplification in the assay estimated nucleated cell counts. TCRdb keeps only in-frame clones here, not all; method: immunoSEQ multiplex PCR. V and J calls and clone size are given by that table; D and trimming were obtained from the DNA. The data hold 150,000 to 200,000 clones, with 80% to 85% observed a single time.

The rearrangement uses TRBV9 and TRBJ1-2; perhaps TRBD1 as D (5 bases). The source of this sequence is a woman in her seventies with COVID-19, enrolled during active disease. Input material: peripheral blood. CDR3 sequence reads: CASSPRDGLYGYTF. The CDR3 DNA reads as TGTGCCAGCAGCCCGCGGGACGGCCTCTATGGCTACACCTTC.